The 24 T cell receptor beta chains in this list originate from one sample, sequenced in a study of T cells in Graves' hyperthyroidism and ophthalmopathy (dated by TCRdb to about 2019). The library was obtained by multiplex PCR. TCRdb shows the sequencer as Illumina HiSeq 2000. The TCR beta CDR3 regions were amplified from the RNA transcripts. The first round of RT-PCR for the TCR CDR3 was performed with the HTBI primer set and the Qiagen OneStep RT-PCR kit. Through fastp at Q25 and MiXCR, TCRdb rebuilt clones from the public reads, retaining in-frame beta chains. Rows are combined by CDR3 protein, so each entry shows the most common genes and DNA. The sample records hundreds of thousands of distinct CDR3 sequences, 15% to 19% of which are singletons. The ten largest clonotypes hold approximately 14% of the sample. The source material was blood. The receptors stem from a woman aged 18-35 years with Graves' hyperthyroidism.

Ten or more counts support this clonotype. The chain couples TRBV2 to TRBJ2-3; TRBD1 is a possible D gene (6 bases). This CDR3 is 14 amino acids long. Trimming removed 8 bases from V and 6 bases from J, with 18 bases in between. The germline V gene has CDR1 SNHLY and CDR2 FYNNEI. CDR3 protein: CASSLVGQSDTQYF. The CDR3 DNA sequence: TGTGCCAGCTCCCTCGTTGGACAGAGCGATACGCAGTATTTT.

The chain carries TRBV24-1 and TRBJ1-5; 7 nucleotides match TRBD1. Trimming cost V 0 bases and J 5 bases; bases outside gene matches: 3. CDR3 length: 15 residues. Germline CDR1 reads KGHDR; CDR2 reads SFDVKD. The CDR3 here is CATSDLRGRHQPQHF. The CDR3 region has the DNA TGTGCCACCAGTGATTTGAGGGGGCGCCATCAGCCCCAGCATTTT.

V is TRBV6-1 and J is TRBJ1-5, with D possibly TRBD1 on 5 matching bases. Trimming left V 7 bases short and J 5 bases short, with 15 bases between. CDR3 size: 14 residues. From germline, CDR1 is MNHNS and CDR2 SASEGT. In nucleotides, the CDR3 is TGTGCCAGCAAAGGATGGGGGAGTGATCAGCCCCAGCATTTT. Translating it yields CASKGWGSDQPQHF.

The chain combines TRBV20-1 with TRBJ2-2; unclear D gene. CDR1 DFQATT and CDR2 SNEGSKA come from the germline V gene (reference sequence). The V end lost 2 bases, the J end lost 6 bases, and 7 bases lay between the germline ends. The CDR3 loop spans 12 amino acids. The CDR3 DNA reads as TGCAGTGCTAGATGGCAGTCCGGGGAGCTGTTTTTT. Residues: CSARWQSGELFF.

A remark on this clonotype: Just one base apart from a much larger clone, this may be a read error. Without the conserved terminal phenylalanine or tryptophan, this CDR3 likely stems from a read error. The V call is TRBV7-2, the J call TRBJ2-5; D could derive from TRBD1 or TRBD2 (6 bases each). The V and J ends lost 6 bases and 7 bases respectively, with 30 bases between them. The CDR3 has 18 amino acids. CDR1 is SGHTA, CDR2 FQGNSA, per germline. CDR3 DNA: TGTGCCAGCAGTTTTCGCCCAGGGGAGGCCCTCCACGGGGGGACCCAGTACCTC. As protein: CASSFRPGEALHGGTQYL.

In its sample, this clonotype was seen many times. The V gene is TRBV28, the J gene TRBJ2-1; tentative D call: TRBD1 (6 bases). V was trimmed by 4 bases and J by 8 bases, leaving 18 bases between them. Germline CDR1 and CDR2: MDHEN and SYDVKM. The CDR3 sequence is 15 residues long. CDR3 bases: TGTGCCAGCAGTTATCGAGGGGACAATCACGATGAGCAGTTCTTC. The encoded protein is CASSYRGDNHDEQFF.

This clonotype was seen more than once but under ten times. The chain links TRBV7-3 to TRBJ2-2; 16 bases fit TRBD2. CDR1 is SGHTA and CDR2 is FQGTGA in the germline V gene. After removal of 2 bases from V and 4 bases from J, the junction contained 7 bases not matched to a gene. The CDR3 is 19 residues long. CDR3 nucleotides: TGTGCCAGCAGCTTATTCGGGACTAGCGGGAGGGGGACCACCGGGGAGCTGTTTTTT. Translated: CASSLFGTSGRGTTGELFF.

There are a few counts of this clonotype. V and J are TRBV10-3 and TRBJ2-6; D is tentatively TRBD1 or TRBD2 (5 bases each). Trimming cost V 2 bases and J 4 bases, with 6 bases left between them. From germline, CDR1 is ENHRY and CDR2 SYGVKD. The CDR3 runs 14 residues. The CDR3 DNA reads TGTGCCATCAGTGAGGGGGACGGGGCCAACGTCCTGACTTTC. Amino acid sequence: CAISEGDGANVLTF.

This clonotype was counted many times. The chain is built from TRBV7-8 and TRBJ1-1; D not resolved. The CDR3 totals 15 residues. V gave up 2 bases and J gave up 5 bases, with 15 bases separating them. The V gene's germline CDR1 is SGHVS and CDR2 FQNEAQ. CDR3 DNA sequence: TGTGCCAGCAGCTTACGTCCGGGGAGCTGGACTGAAGCTTTCTTT. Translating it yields CASSLRPGSWTEAFF.

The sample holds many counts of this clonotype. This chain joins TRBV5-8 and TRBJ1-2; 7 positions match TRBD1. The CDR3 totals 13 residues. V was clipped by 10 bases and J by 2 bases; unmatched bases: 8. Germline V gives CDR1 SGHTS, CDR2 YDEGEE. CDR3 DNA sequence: TGTGCCCTCCGAGGGGGCGCAAACTATGGCTACACCTTC. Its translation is CALRGGANYGYTF. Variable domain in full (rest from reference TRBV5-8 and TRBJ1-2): EAGVTQSPTHLIKTRGQQATLRCSPISGHTSVYWYQQALGLGLQFLLWYDEGEERNRGNFPPRFSGRQFPNYSSELNVNALELEDSALYLCALRGGANYGYTFGSGTRLTVV.

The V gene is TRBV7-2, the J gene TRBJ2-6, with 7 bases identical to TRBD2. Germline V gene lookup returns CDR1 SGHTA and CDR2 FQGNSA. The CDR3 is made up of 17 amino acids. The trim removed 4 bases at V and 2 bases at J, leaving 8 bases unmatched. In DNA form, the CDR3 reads TGTGCCAGCAGCTCACGAGGCGGGGGTGCTGGGGCCAACGTCCTGACTTTC. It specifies CASSSRGGGAGANVLTF.

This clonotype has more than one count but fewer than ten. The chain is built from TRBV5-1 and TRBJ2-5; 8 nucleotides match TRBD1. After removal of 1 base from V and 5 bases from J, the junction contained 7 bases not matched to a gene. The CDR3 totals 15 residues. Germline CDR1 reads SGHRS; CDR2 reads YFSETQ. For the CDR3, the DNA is TGCGCCAGCAGCTTGCAGGGGGCAATAGTGGAGACCCAGTACTTC. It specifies CASSLQGAIVETQYF.

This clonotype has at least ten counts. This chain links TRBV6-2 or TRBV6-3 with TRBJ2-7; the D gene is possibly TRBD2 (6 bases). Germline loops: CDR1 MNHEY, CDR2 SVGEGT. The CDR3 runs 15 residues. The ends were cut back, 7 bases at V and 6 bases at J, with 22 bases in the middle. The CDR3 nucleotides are TGTGCCAGCACCTTCGGGAGAGTGCCAATCCTCGAGCAGTACTTC. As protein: CASTFGRVPILEQYF.

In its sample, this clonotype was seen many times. CDR3 coding DNA: TGTGCCAGCACCTACGGGGCAGGGGTGGAGTATGGCTACACCTTC. Residues: CASTYGAGVEYGYTF. This chain connects TRBV6-1 to TRBJ1-2; maybe TRBD1 (6 bases). The CDR3 runs 15 residues. Trimming stripped 7 bases from V and 5 bases from J, with 20 bases between. CDR1 is MNHNS, CDR2 SASEGT, per germline.

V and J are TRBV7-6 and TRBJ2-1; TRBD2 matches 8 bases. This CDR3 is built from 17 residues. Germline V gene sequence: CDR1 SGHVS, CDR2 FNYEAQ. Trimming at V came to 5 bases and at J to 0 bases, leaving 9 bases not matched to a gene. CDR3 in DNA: TGTGCCAGCAGCCCCTCGATAGCGGGGTACTCCTACAATGAGCAGTTCTTC. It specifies CASSPSIAGYSYNEQFF.

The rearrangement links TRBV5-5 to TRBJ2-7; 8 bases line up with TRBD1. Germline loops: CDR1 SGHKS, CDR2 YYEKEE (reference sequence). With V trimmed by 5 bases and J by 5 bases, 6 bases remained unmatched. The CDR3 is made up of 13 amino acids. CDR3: CASRMTGDDEQYF. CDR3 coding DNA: TGTGCCAGCAGAATGACAGGGGACGACGAGCAGTACTTC. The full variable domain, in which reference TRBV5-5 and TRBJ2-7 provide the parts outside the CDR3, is DAGVTQSPTHLIKTRGQQVTLRCSPISGHKSVSWYQQVLGQGPQFIFQYYEKEERGRGNFPDRFSARQFPNYSSELNVNALLLGDSALYLCASRMTGDDEQYFGPGTRLTVT.

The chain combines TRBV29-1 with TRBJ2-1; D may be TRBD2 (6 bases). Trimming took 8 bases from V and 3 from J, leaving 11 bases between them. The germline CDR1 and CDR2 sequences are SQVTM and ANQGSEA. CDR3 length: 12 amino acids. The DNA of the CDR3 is TGCAGCTGGAGGGGACTCTACAATGAGCAGTTCTTC. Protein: CSWRGLYNEQFF.

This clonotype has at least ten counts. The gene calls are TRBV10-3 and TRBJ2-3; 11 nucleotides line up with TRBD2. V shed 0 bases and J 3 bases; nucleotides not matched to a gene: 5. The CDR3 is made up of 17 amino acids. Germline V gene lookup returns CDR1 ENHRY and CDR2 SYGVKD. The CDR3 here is CAISESTSGSLTDTQYF. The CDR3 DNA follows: TGTGCCATCAGTGAGTCAACTAGCGGGAGCTTAACAGATACGCAGTATTTT.

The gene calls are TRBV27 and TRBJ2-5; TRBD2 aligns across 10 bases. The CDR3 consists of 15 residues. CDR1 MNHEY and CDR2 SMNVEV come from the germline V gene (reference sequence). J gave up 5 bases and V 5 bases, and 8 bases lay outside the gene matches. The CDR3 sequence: CASSGPGLAKETQYF. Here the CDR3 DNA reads TGTGCCAGCAGTGGGCCGGGACTAGCGAAGGAGACCCAGTACTTC.

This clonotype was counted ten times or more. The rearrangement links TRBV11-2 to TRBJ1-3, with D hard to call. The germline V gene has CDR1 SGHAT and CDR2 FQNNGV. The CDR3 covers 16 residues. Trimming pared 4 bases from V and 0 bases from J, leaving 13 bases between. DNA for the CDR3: TGTGCCAGCAGCTCTAGACCGTGGAACTCTGGAAACACCATATATTTT. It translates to CASSSRPWNSGNTIYF.

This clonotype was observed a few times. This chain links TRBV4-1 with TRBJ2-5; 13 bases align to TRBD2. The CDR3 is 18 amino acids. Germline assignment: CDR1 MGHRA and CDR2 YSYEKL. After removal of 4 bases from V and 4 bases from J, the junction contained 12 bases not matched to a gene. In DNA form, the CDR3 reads TGCGCCAGCAGCCTCGAGGGGACTAGCGGGATAAGAGGAGAGACCCAGTACTTC. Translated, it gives CASSLEGTSGIRGETQYF.

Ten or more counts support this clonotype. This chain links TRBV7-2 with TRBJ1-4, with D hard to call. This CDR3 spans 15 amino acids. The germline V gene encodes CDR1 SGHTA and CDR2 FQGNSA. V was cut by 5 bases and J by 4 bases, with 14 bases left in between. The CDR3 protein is CASSQISGFNEKLFF. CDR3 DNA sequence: TGTGCCAGCAGCCAGATATCGGGATTTAATGAAAAACTGTTTTTT.

Here the CDR3 reads CASSQEGQGRNEQFF. The CDR3 DNA reads as TGCGCCAGCAGCCAAGAAGGGCAGGGGAGGAATGAGCAGTTCTTC. The rearrangement joins TRBV4-3 to TRBJ2-1; perhaps D is TRBD1 or TRBD2 (6 bases each). V was cut by 0 bases and J by 7 bases, with 13 bases left in between. The CDR3 has 15 residues. CDR1 and CDR2 from the germline V gene are LGHNA and YSLEER.

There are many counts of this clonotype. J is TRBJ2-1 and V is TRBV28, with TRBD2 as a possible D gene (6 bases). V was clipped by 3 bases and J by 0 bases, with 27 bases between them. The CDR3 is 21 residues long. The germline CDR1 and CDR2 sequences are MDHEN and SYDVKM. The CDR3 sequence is CASSFTLPTRRASVSYNEQFF. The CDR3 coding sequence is TGTGCCAGCAGTTTCACACTTCCGACTAGAAGGGCCTCAGTCTCCTACAATGAGCAGTTCTTC.